The entry that follows covers one T cell receptor beta chain sequence. What it binds is unknown. These data come from a study of shared clonotypes between healthy human individuals. Study-level points and caveats: Generation probabilities of non-shared clonotypes were lower (relative to those shared by all four donors). Estimated clonotype richness was generally higher in naive than memory subsets.

The naive CD8 fraction comprised CD45RO-negative cells positively selected for CCR7 and excluded terminally differentiated effector memory CD45RA+ cells. V gave up 5 bases and J gave up 8 bases, with 15 bases separating them. Germline values: CDR1 SEHNR, CDR2 FQNEAQ (reference sequence). CDR3 size: 13 residues. In the original analysis: ImmunoSEQ only sent back junction sequences with no quality scores, so filtering was done differently. Clones were sequenced by immunoSEQ multiplex PCR, and TCRdb holds only the in-frame ones, with some missing. Clonal size and the V and J genes are those of that table, whereas D and trimming came from the DNA. The repertoire holds about 680,000 clones, approximately 90% seen once, with 20% to 25% in the top ten.

Sequenced input: naive CD8+ T cells sorted from blood. This TCR was recovered from a man aged 25-45 years in good health. The chain joins TRBV7-9 to TRBJ1-2, with D unresolved. The CDR3 coding sequence is TGTGCCAGCAGCCAGCTCGGGCTCGGGGGCTACACCTTC. Translated: CASSQLGLGGYTF.